This T cell receptor beta chain was captured by sequencing in a study of T cell repertoires in cytomegalovirus infection. Study-level background: CMV infection plus the matching HLA type was flagged by public TCR beta signatures.

MiXCR, applied by TCRdb to the reads, yields one record per CDR3 protein. The sample gives roughly 500,000 distinct CDR3 sequences, about 33% of which show up once; about a sixth is in the top ten. Germline CDR1 reads ENHRY; CDR2 reads SYGVKD. V lost 3 bases and J lost 2; bases outside the gene matches: 7. This CDR3 comprises 17 residues. In the case of this clonotype: The antigen is unknown.

The sequencing here drew on cultured PBMCs, taken from culture after CMV antigen stimulation. The chain uses TRBV10-3 and TRBJ2-1; 10 nucleotides match TRBD2. The TCR originated in a human donor in good health (CMV status not recorded). Some clones in this sample may be carry-over from other donors' samples. The CDR3 bases are TGTGCCATCAGTGATCTAGCGGGAGAAGTCCCCTACAATGAGCAGTTCTTC. Residues: CAISDLAGEVPYNEQFF.